This T cell receptor (beta chain) was documented in a study of patients and donors after allogeneic stem cell transplantation. This clonotype was detected only a few times. V lost 7 bases and J 4 bases, leaving 16 bases between the germline ends. Germline values: CDR1 SGHDT, CDR2 YYEEEE. The CDR3 is made up of 14 amino acids. TCRdb independently ran MiXCR on the RT-PCR reads; one entry per CDR3 protein. The sample holds some 2,600 distinct CDR3 sequences, about 8% seen once. Sequenced input: blood, either unsorted or a sorted T cell fraction (not recorded which). V gene TRBV5-6 combines with J gene TRBJ2-3; D possibly uses TRBD1 or TRBD2 (5 bases each). This TCR derives from a human donor who was either an allogeneic HSCT recipient or a stem cell or donor lymphocyte infusion donor (not recorded which). It is not recorded whose cells these are; they may come from a transplant donor. CDR3 region: CASDDLGTPDTQYF. CDR3 in DNA: TGTGCCAGCGACGATCTAGGGACCCCAGATACGCAGTATTTT.